This T cell receptor (beta chain) was recorded in a study of patients and donors after allogeneic stem cell transplantation. CDR3 length equals 12 residues. With 5 bases clipped from V and 8 bases from J, the junction kept 5 bases outside the gene matches. CDR1 is SEHNR and CDR2 is FQNEAQ in the germline V gene (reference sequence). TCRdb reprocessed the RT-PCR reads via MiXCR and lists one record per CDR3 protein. The profile shows 150,000 to 200,000 distinct CDR3 sequences, approximately 31% of them singletons. The V gene is TRBV7-9, the J gene TRBJ1-1, with TRBD1 matching 7 bases. This TCR was recovered from a human donor who was either an allogeneic HSCT recipient or a stem cell or donor lymphocyte infusion donor (not recorded which). It is not recorded whose cells these are; they may come from a transplant donor. Sequenced input: blood, either unsorted or a sorted T cell fraction (not recorded which). The CDR3 region has the DNA TGTGCCAGCAGCGGTGACAGGGCCGAAGCTTTCTTT. Protein: CASSGDRAEAFF.